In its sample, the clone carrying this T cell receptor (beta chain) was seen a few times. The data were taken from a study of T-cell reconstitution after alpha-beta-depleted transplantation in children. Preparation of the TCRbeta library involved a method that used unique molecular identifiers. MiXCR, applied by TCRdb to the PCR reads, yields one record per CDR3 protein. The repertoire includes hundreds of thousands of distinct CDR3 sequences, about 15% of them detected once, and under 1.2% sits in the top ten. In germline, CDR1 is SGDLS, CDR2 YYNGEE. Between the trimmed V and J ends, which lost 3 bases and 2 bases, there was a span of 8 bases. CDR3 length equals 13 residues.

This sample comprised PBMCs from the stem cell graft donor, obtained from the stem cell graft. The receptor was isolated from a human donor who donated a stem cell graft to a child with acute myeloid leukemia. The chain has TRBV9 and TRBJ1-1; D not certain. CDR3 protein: CASSAPPNTEAFF. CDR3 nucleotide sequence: TGTGCCAGCAGCGCCCCCCCCAACACTGAAGCTTTCTTT.